The 15 T cell receptor beta chains given below trace back to one sample, sequenced in a study of radiation and T cells in renal cell carcinoma (dated by TCRdb to the early 2020s). Library preparation employed the immunoSEQ multiplex PCR assay. TCRdb took this table from immuneACCESS and kept in-frame rearrangements with V and J called. Such tables lack part of the clones; where checked against another copy, unresolved V genes explain under half of the gap, and the rest is unexplained. This sample comprises about 78,000 clones, nearly 90% of them detected only once. 5.5% to 7% of the sample rests with the top ten. The time point label, read with the paper, signifies: blood 4 weeks post-SBRT, at nephrectomy. Sample treatment or condition, as interpreted from the label and publication: 15 Gy SBRT to primary tumor, nephrectomy 4 weeks later. Sequences were derived from blood, sampled from a patient whose treatment included radiotherapy and nephrectomy. Receptors originate from a woman between 70 and 85 years old with renal cell carcinoma.

V usage is TRBV19 and J usage is TRBJ1-2, with D possibly TRBD1 on 5 matching bases. The CDR3 loop spans 18 amino acids. Germline assignment: CDR1 LNHDA and CDR2 SQIVND (reference sequence). Trimming stripped 0 bases from V and 0 bases from J, with 17 bases between. The CDR3 region has the DNA TGTGCCAGTAGTATAGATCTTCCTGGCCGGGGCGCTAACTATGGCTACACCTTC. Protein: CASSIDLPGRGANYGYTF. Full variable domain (missing parts from reference TRBV19 and TRBJ1-2): DGGITQSPKYLFRKEGQNVTLSCEQNLNHDAMYWYRQDPGQGLRLIYYSQIVNDFQKGDIAEGYSVSREKKESFPLTVTSAQKNPTAFYLCASSIDLPGRGANYGYTFGSGTRLTVV.

The V call is TRBV20-1, the J call TRBJ2-7; D is ambiguous. The CDR3 has 11 residues. Per germline, CDR1 DFQATT and CDR2 SNEGSKA (reference sequence). V lost 2 bases and J 3 bases, leaving 5 bases between the germline ends. CDR3 coding DNA: TGCAGTGCTAGACTGATCTACGAGCAGTACTTC. Encoded protein: CSARLIYEQYF.

The J gene is TRBJ1-2, the V gene TRBV5-4, with 11 bases identical to TRBD1. The CDR3 consists of 17 residues. Losses at the gene ends were 4 bases for V and 1 base for J; bases not matched to a gene: 9. Germline CDR1 reads SGHNT; CDR2 reads YYREEE (reference sequence). The CDR3 sequence: CASSPGQGAGGNYGYTF. CDR3 sequence (DNA): TGTGCCAGCAGCCCCGGACAGGGGGCAGGCGGTAACTATGGCTACACCTTC.

The chain joins TRBV4-2 to TRBJ1-4; 9 bases fit TRBD1. The CDR3 extends over 14 amino acids. Germline CDR1 LGHNA, CDR2 YNFKEQ. J gave up 10 bases and V 4 bases, and 7 bases lay outside the gene matches. Written as DNA, the CDR3 is TGTGCCAGCAGCCCGGGACAGGGAGAAGGAAAACTGTTTTTT. Amino acids: CASSPGQGEGKLFF.

This chain links TRBV6-1 with TRBJ2-7; 10 bases align to TRBD1. This CDR3 has 13 amino acids. The V gene's germline CDR1 is MNHNS and CDR2 SASEGT. V lost 8 bases, J lost 3 bases, and 4 bases stayed unmatched. In nucleotides, the CDR3 is TGTGCCAGCGGGACAGGGGAATTCTACGAGCAGTACTTC. The encoded protein is CASGTGEFYEQYF.

The chain employs TRBV19 and TRBJ2-3; D uncertain. This CDR3 spans 15 amino acids. The V and J ends lost 4 bases and 1 base respectively, with 12 bases between them. Per the germline V gene, CDR1 is LNHDA and CDR2 is SQIVND (reference sequence). This CDR3 is CASSTAVARTDTQYF. CDR3 DNA sequence: TGTGCCAGTAGTACAGCCGTCGCACGCACAGATACGCAGTATTTT.

J is TRBJ2-7 and V is TRBV2; no definite D call. V gave up 1 base and J gave up 2 bases, with 9 bases separating them. Germline CDR1 is SNHLY and CDR2 is FYNNEI. The CDR3 extends over 14 amino acids. CDR3 sequence (DNA): TGTGCCAGCAGTGAAGGTAGTCTCACCTACGAGCAGTACTTC. Amino acid sequence: CASSEGSLTYEQYF. The full variable domain, with the rest looked up from reference TRBV2 and TRBJ2-7, is EPEVTQTPSHQVTQMGQEVILRCVPISNHLYFYWYRQILGQKVEFLVSFYNNEISEKSEIFDDQFSVERPDGSNFTLKIRSTKLEDSAMYFCASSEGSLTYEQYFGPGTRLTVT.

This chain joins TRBV18 and TRBJ2-6; 10 bases align to TRBD1. This CDR3 is 17 amino acids long. V lost 3 bases and J lost 4; bases outside the gene matches: 6. The germline gives CDR1 KGHSH, CDR2 LQKENI. CDR3 sequence reads: CASSPGTGAKGANVLTF. The CDR3 nucleotides read TGTGCCAGCTCACCCGGGACAGGGGCGAAAGGGGCCAACGTCCTGACTTTC.

The genes are TRBV30 and TRBJ2-7; D is perhaps TRBD1 (5 bases). Germline CDR1 reads GTSNPN; CDR2 reads SVGIG (reference sequence). CDR3 size: 13 residues. With 1 base removed from V and 6 bases from J, the gap between germline ends came to 13 bases. CDR3 in amino acids: CAWSGQSFSEQYF. The CDR3, as DNA: TGTGCCTGGAGTGGACAGTCCTTTTCCGAGCAGTACTTC.

Only a few counts were recorded for this clone. The chain carries TRBV19 and TRBJ1-1, with 8 positions matching TRBD1. The CDR3 is 15 amino acids. CDR1 is LNHDA and CDR2 is SQIVND in the germline V gene (reference sequence). The V segment lost 4 bases and the J segment 6 bases; nucleotides outside the gene matches: 10. The CDR3 region is CASSTEGQGVAEAFF. For the CDR3, the DNA is TGTGCCAGTAGTACGGAAGGACAGGGAGTCGCTGAAGCTTTCTTT.

The chain combines TRBV9 with TRBJ2-1; no clear D. The CDR3 runs 13 residues. CDR1 is SGDLS and CDR2 is YYNGEE in the germline V gene. Trimming removed 4 bases from V and 8 bases from J, with 13 bases in between. DNA of the CDR3: TGTGCCAGCAGCCCTAGTATTGGGGATGAGCAGTTCTTC. Amino acids: CASSPSIGDEQFF.

The J gene is TRBJ2-3, the V gene TRBV5-1, with 12 bases fitting TRBD2. The ends lost 0 bases at V and 6 bases at J; junction bases unmatched: 5. Germline V gives CDR1 SGHRS, CDR2 YFSETQ. The CDR3 covers 16 residues. The CDR3 nucleotides read TGCGCCAGCAGCTTGGAGGCTAGCGGGGGGGCGGATACGCAGTATTTT. Its translation is CASSLEASGGADTQYF.

The CDR3 spells CASSVNSGNTIYF. CDR3 DNA: TGTGCCAGCAGCGTAAACTCTGGAAACACCATATATTTT. This chain joins TRBV9 and TRBJ1-3; D is unclear. Germline CDR1 reads SGDLS; CDR2 reads YYNGEE. The CDR3 runs 13 residues. The ends were cut back, 1 base at V and 0 bases at J, with 2 bases in the middle.

This clone was found once. This chain uses TRBV30 with TRBJ1-1, with D possibly TRBD1 on 6 matching bases. The CDR3 runs to 15 residues. CDR1 is GTSNPN, CDR2 SVGIG, per germline (reference sequence). The V gene lost 3 bases and the J gene lost 0 bases, with 14 bases spanning the gap. CDR3 DNA sequence: TGTGCCTGGAGGGCACAGGGACCCATGAACACTGAAGCTTTCTTT. Its protein product is CAWRAQGPMNTEAFF.

J is TRBJ2-7 and V is TRBV30; tentatively, D is TRBD2 (5 bases). The germline V gene encodes CDR1 GTSNPN and CDR2 SVGIG (reference sequence). Trimming took 0 bases from V and 7 from J, leaving 10 bases between them. This CDR3 has 12 amino acids. The DNA for the CDR3 is TGTGCCTGGAGTGTCGCCCCGGGGGAGCAGTACTTC. Amino acids: CAWSVAPGEQYF. The complete variable domain, with remaining parts taken from reference TRBV30 and TRBJ2-7, reads SQTIHQWPATLVQPVGSPLSLECTVEGTSNPNLYWYRQAAGRGLQLLFYSVGIGQISSEVPQNLSASRPQDRQFILSSKKLLLSDSGFYLCAWSVAPGEQYFGPGTRLTVT.